This entry is about one T cell receptor delta chain. These data come from a study of gamma-delta chains in newborns, infants, children. Turning to the study itself: Innate gammadelta T cells reportedly expand polyclonally right after birth, driven by microbial exposure, per the title.

TCRdb ran CATT on the reads. The data hold some 3,600 delta-chain clones, with roughly two fifths observed a single time. The CDR3 loop spans 14 amino acids. Trimming took 0 bases from V and 0 from J, leaving 7 bases between them. Looked up from germline, CDR1 is GEAIGNYY and CDR2 is EKD. The clonotype comes from a child who was a newborn, infant or young child, either healthy, febrile or measles-vaccinated (not recorded which). This chain connects TRDV2 to TRDJ1; D gene unclear. The sample in question was blood, obtained at week 6. The CDR3 reads CACDTGRYTDKLIF. CDR3 sequence (DNA): TGTGCCTGTGACACCGGCCGATACACCGATAAACTCATCTTT.